Below, one T cell receptor beta chain is given with its context. There are 11 residues in the CDR3. With 7 bases removed from V and 4 bases from J, the gap between germline ends came to 7 bases. Per germline, CDR1 SNHLY and CDR2 FYNNEI. This sample stems from a study of Ad26.COV2.S vaccination and SARS-CoV-2 variants. Assay: immunoSEQ multiplex PCR; the TCRdb copy retains only in-frame clones and omits some. The sample lists approximately 300,000 clones, around four fifths occurring once. As to treatment: some 19 received Ad26.COV2.S at low or high dose, single or two shots; about 5 received placebo; per-sample allocation not given. Vaccine and placebo recipients were sampled on day 63 after the first injection.

Sequenced material: peripheral blood, taken in a trial of Ad26.COV2.S vaccine versus placebo. This TCR was recovered from a person between 18 and 65 years old who received the Ad26.COV2.S COVID-19 vaccine or a placebo. The rearrangement links TRBV2 to TRBJ2-5; maybe TRBD2 (5 bases). The CDR3 DNA reads as TGTGCCAGCATGGCGGGAGAGACCCAGTACTTC. Protein: CASMAGETQYF.